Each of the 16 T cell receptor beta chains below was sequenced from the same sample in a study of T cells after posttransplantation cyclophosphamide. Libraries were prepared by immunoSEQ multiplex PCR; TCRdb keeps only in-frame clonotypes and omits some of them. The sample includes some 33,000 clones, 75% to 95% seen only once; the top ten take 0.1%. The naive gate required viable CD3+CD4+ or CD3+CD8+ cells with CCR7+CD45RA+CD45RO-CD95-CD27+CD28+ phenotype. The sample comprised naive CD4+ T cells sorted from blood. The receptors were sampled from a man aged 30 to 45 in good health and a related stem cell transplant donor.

The CDR3 DNA reads TGTGCCAGCTCACCAAGGTCAGGGGGGTCGGGGTCCTACAATGAGCAGTTCTTC. Residues: CASSPRSGGSGSYNEQFF. The chain has TRBV18 and TRBJ2-1, with D perhaps matching TRBD1 (7 bases). V lost 2 bases to trimming and J lost 1 base, with 18 bases between them. The germline gives CDR1 KGHSH, CDR2 LQKENI. The CDR3 is 18 residues long.

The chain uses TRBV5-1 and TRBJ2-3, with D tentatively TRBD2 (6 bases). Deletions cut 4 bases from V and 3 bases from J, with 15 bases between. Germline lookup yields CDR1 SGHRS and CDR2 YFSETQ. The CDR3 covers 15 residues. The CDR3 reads CASSPPVGRTDTQYF. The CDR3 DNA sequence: TGCGCCAGCAGCCCCCCAGTAGGGAGGACAGATACGCAGTATTTT.

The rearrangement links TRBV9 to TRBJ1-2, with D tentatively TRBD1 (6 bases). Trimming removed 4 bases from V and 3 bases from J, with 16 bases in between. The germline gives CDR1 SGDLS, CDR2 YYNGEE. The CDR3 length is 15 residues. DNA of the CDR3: TGTGCCAGCAGCTACGGGGGGCGCCCGGACTATGGCTACACCTTC. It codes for CASSYGGRPDYGYTF.

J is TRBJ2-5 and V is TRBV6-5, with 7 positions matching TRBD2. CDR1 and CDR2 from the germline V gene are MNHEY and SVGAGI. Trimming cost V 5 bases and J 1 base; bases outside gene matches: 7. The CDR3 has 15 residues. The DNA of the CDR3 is TGTGCCAGCAGTACTCGGACGGGGGGCCAAGAGACCCAGTACTTC. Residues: CASSTRTGGQETQYF.

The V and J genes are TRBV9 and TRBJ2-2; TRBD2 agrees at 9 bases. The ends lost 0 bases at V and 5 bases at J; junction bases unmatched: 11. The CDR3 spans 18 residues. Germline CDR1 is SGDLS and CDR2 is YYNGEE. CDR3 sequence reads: CASSVVARRGGGTGELFF. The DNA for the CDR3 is TGTGCCAGCAGCGTAGTGGCCCGGCGGGGGGGCGGGACCGGGGAGCTGTTTTTT.

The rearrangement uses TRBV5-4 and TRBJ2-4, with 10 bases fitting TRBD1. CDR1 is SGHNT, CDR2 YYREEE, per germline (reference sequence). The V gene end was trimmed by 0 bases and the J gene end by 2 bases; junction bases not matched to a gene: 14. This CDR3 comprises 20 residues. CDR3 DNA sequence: TGTGCCAGCAGCTTGGGACAGGGGGCTATGTCCTCGGGAACCAAAAACATTCAGTACTTC. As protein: CASSLGQGAMSSGTKNIQYF.

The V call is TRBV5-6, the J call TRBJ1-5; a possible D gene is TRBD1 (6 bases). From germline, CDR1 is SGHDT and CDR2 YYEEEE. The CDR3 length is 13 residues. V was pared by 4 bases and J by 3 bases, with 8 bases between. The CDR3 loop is CASSRTVNQPQHF. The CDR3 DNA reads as TGTGCCAGCAGCCGGACAGTCAATCAGCCCCAGCATTTT.

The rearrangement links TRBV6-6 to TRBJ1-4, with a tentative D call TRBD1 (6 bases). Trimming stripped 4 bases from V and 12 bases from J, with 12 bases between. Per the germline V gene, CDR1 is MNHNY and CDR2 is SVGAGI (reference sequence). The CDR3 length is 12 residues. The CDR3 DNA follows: TGTGCCAGCAGTTTATGGGGGCCCCAACTGTTTTTT. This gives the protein CASSLWGPQLFF.

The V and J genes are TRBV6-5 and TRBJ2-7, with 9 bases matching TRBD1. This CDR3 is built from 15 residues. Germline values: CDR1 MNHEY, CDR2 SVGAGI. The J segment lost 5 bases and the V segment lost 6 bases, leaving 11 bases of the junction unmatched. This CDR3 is CASRIPGQGANEQYF. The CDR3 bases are TGTGCCAGCAGAATACCGGGACAGGGAGCAAACGAGCAGTACTTC.

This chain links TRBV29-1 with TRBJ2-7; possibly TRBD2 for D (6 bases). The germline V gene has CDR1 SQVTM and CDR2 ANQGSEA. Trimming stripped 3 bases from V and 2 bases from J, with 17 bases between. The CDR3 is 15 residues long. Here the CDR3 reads CSVDIGGIGTYEQYF. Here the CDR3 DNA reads TGCAGCGTTGATATAGGAGGGATCGGGACCTACGAGCAGTACTTC.

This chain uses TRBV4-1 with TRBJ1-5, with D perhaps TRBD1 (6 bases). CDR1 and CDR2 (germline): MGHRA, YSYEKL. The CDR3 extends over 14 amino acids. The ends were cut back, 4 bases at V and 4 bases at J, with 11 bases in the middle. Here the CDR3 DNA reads TGCGCCAGCAGCCTGGGACATCCAAATCAGCCCCAGCATTTT. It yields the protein CASSLGHPNQPQHF.

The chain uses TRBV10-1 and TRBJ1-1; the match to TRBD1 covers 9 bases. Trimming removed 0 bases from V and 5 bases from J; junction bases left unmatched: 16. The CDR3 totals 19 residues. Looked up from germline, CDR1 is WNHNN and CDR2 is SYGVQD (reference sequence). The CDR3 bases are TGCGCCAGCAGTGAGTCCACCGGGACAGGGACCGGGCTCCGAACTGAAGCTTTCTTT. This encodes CASSESTGTGTGLRTEAFF.

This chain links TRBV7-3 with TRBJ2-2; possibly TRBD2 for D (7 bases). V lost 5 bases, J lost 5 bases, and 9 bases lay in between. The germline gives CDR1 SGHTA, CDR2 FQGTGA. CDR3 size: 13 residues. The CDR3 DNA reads TGTGCCAGCAGCGGGGGGGCAACCGGGGAGCTGTTTTTT. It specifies CASSGGATGELFF.

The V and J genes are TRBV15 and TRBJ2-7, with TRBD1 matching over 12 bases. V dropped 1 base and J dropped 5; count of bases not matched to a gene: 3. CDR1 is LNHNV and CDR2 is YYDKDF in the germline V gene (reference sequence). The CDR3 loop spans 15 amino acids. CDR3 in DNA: TGTGCCACCAGCAGAGGGGGGACAGGGGGCCACGAGCAGTACTTC. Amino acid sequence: CATSRGGTGGHEQYF. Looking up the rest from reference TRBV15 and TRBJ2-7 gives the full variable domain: DAMVIQNPRYQVTQFGKPVTLSCSQTLNHNVMYWYQQKSSQAPKLLFHYYDKDFNNEADTPDNFQSRRPNTSFCFLDIRSPGLGDTAMYLCATSRGGTGGHEQYFGPGTRLTVT.

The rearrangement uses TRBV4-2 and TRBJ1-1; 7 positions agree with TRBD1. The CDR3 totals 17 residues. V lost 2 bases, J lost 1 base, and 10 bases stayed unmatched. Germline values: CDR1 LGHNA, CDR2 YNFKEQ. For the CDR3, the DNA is TGTGCCAGCAGCCAACCGTCGACAGGGCGGACGAACACTGAAGCTTTCTTT. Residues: CASSQPSTGRTNTEAFF.

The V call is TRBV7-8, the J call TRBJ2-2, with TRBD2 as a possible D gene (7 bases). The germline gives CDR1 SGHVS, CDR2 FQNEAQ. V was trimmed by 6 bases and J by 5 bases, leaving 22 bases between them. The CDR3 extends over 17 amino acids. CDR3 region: CASSFMASGGGTGELFF. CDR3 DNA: TGTGCCAGCAGTTTCATGGCTTCGGGGGGCGGTACCGGGGAGCTGTTTTTT.